These T cell receptor beta chains were read from a single sample in a study of long-term antiretroviral therapy in people with HIV. Using immunoSEQ multiplex PCR, the repertoire was profiled, and TCRdb retains in-frame clones only, with some absent. This sample has tens of thousands of clones, with about 95% found just once. Sample: unsorted PBMCs, taken 5.3 years after starting antiretroviral therapy. The receptors were sampled from a man aged 45 to 65 with HIV. Each CDR3 is given with its conserved first and last residue. Fields, in order: J gene, clone size, D gene, V gene, CDR3 DNA, CDR3 protein. D genes are given only for firm matches. A row's size may be missing; if present it is once, few, many or a size class.

j_gene: TRBJ2-7; abundance: -; d_gene: -; v_gene: TRBV4-1; CDR3nt: TGCGCCAGCAGCCAAGTCGGGCAGAAGCAGTACTTC; CDR3aa: CASSQVGQKQYF
j_gene: TRBJ2-3; abundance: -; d_gene: -; v_gene: TRBV5-1; CDR3nt: TGCGCCAGCAGCTTGGGGGGCAGCAGCACAGATACGCAGTATTTT; CDR3aa: CASSLGGSSTDTQYF
j_gene: TRBJ2-3; abundance: -; d_gene: TRBD2; v_gene: TRBV29-1; CDR3nt: TGCAGCGTTTCGACTAGCGGGGTGTCAGATACGCAGTATTTT; CDR3aa: CSVSTSGVSDTQYF
j_gene: TRBJ2-3; abundance: -; d_gene: -; v_gene: TRBV6-1; CDR3nt: TGTGCCAGCAGAACAGAGGACGGGAGCACAGATACGCAGTATTTT; CDR3aa: CASRTEDGSTDTQYF
j_gene: TRBJ2-5; abundance: -; d_gene: -; v_gene: TRBV19; CDR3nt: TGTGCCAGTAGTATCGTGCTCCAAGAGACCCAGTACTTC; CDR3aa: CASSIVLQETQYF
j_gene: TRBJ2-7; abundance: once; d_gene: -; v_gene: TRBV9; CDR3nt: TGTGCCAGCAGCGTACAGGGAGACACCTACGAGCAGTACTTC; CDR3aa: CASSVQGDTYEQYF
j_gene: TRBJ1-1; abundance: -; d_gene: -; v_gene: TRBV18; CDR3nt: TGTGCCAGCTCACCAAAGGCCCAGAACACTGAAGCTTTCTTT; CDR3aa: CASSPKAQNTEAFF
j_gene: TRBJ1-2; abundance: -; d_gene: -; v_gene: TRBV2; CDR3nt: TGTGCCAGTTATTGGGTGACGGGAATTGGCTACACCTTC; CDR3aa: CASYWVTGIGYTF
j_gene: TRBJ1-2; abundance: -; d_gene: TRBD1; v_gene: TRBV7-2; CDR3nt: TGTGCCAGCAGCGCCCGGGACAGGGGGCTTAACTATGGCTACACCTTC; CDR3aa: CASSARDRGLNYGYTF
j_gene: TRBJ1-2; abundance: -; d_gene: TRBD1; v_gene: TRBV4-3; CDR3nt: TGCGCCAGCAGCCATTTACCGGGACAGGGAGGGATACCCTATGGCTACACCTTC; CDR3aa: CASSHLPGQGGIPYGYTF
j_gene: TRBJ1-6; abundance: -; d_gene: -; v_gene: TRBV28; CDR3nt: TGTGCCAGCAGTGGGACGGACTATAATTCACCCCTCCACTTT; CDR3aa: CASSGTDYNSPLHF
j_gene: TRBJ2-1; abundance: -; d_gene: -; v_gene: TRBV5-1; CDR3nt: TGCGCCAGCAGTATAGAGTTCTCCTACAATGAGCAGTTCTTC; CDR3aa: CASSIEFSYNEQFF
j_gene: TRBJ1-5; abundance: -; d_gene: -; v_gene: TRBV27; CDR3nt: TGTGCCAGCAGTTTATCCGGGACGGTACGGAATCAGCCCCAGCATTTT; CDR3aa: CASSLSGTVRNQPQHF
j_gene: TRBJ1-3; abundance: -; d_gene: -; v_gene: TRBV6-1; CDR3nt: TGTGCCAGCAGTGAACTAGGCTCTGGAAACACCATATATTTT; CDR3aa: CASSELGSGNTIYF
j_gene: TRBJ2-7; abundance: -; d_gene: -; v_gene: TRBV10-1; CDR3nt: TGCGCCAGCAGTGAGTCCCAGGGCAGCTCCTACGAGCAGTACTTC; CDR3aa: CASSESQGSSYEQYF
j_gene: TRBJ2-4; abundance: -; d_gene: TRBD1; v_gene: TRBV5-1; CDR3nt: TGCGCCAGCAGCGCCCAACAGGGGGCATTAGCCAAAAACATTCAGTACTTC; CDR3aa: CASSAQQGALAKNIQYF
j_gene: TRBJ2-1; abundance: -; d_gene: -; v_gene: TRBV4-2; CDR3nt: TGTGCCAGCAGCCAAGATCACTACAATGAGCAGTTCTTC; CDR3aa: CASSQDHYNEQFF
j_gene: TRBJ2-1; abundance: -; d_gene: -; v_gene: TRBV19; CDR3nt: TGTGCCAGTAGTATTGTAGATGGACAGTTCCTCAATGAGCAGTTCTTC; CDR3aa: CASSIVDGQFLNEQFF
j_gene: TRBJ2-2; abundance: few; d_gene: TRBD2; v_gene: TRBV30; CDR3nt: TGTGCCTGGAACTGGGGGGGAGGGAACACCGGGGAGCTGTTTTTT; CDR3aa: CAWNWGGGNTGELFF
j_gene: TRBJ1-1; abundance: -; d_gene: TRBD1; v_gene: TRBV6-1; CDR3nt: TGTGCCAGCAGTGAACTACAGGGGGTATGGACTGAAGCTTTCTTT; CDR3aa: CASSELQGVWTEAFF
j_gene: TRBJ2-1; abundance: -; d_gene: -; v_gene: TRBV27; CDR3nt: TGTGCCAGCAGTACCCACAGGGATGAGCAGTTCTTC; CDR3aa: CASSTHRDEQFF
j_gene: TRBJ2-2; abundance: -; d_gene: TRBD2; v_gene: TRBV2; CDR3nt: TGTGCCAGCAGTGATACCGGGGGGGCGAACGGGGAGCTGTTTTTT; CDR3aa: CASSDTGGANGELFF
j_gene: TRBJ1-2; abundance: -; d_gene: -; v_gene: TRBV15; CDR3nt: TGTGCCACCAGCAGAGATCCCCAGGGCCTCTATGGCTACACCTTC; CDR3aa: CATSRDPQGLYGYTF
j_gene: TRBJ2-1; abundance: -; d_gene: -; v_gene: TRBV28; CDR3nt: TGTGCCAGCAGTTCCAGGGGGGCCTCCTACAATGAGCAGTTCTTC; CDR3aa: CASSSRGASYNEQFF
j_gene: TRBJ1-2; abundance: once; d_gene: -; v_gene: TRBV6-6; CDR3nt: TGTGCCAGCAGTTCGGATAAAGGAGGGGTAATCTATGGCTACACCTTC; CDR3aa: CASSSDKGGVIYGYTF
j_gene: TRBJ1-1; abundance: -; d_gene: -; v_gene: TRBV5-6; CDR3nt: TGTGCCAGCAGCTTGGCCGACCGGAGATTAGGAGGGACTGAAGCTTTCTTT; CDR3aa: CASSLADRRLGGTEAFF
j_gene: TRBJ1-1; abundance: -; d_gene: -; v_gene: TRBV11-2; CDR3nt: TGTGCCAGCAGCTTAGATTCGGCAGAAGCTTTCTTT; CDR3aa: CASSLDSAEAFF
j_gene: TRBJ1-4; abundance: -; d_gene: TRBD1; v_gene: TRBV19; CDR3nt: TGTGCCAGTGGGAGGGACAGTTCAACTAATGAAAAACTGTTTTTT; CDR3aa: CASGRDSSTNEKLFF
j_gene: TRBJ2-3; abundance: -; d_gene: -; v_gene: TRBV6-6; CDR3nt: TGTGCCAGCAGTTACTCAGGTGGGGATACGCAGTATTTT; CDR3aa: CASSYSGGDTQYF
j_gene: TRBJ1-3; abundance: once; d_gene: -; v_gene: TRBV5-1; CDR3nt: TGCGCCAGCAGCTTGGAACCGGGTAACAGAAACACCATATATTTT; CDR3aa: CASSLEPGNRNTIYF
j_gene: TRBJ2-1; abundance: -; d_gene: -; v_gene: TRBV28; CDR3nt: TGTGCCAGCAGTTACACCAATGAGCAGTTCTTC; CDR3aa: CASSYTNEQFF
j_gene: TRBJ2-7; abundance: -; d_gene: -; v_gene: TRBV2; CDR3nt: TGTGCCAGCAGTGAAGGGACTATCCATACCTACGAGCAGTACTTC; CDR3aa: CASSEGTIHTYEQYF
j_gene: TRBJ2-5; abundance: -; d_gene: TRBD2; v_gene: TRBV5-1; CDR3nt: TGCGCCAGCAGCCCGGGTCGCGGGGGGGGCCAAGAGACCCAGTACTTC; CDR3aa: CASSPGRGGGQETQYF
j_gene: TRBJ1-5; abundance: -; d_gene: -; v_gene: TRBV7-9; CDR3nt: TGTGCCAGCAGCTTTTCCAGGGATCAGCCCCAGCATTTT; CDR3aa: CASSFSRDQPQHF
j_gene: TRBJ2-4; abundance: -; d_gene: -; v_gene: TRBV5-8; CDR3nt: TGTGCCAGCAGCTTGCGGGATAGAGGCGCCAAAAACATTCAGTACTTC; CDR3aa: CASSLRDRGAKNIQYF
j_gene: TRBJ1-4; abundance: -; d_gene: TRBD1; v_gene: TRBV25-1; CDR3nt: TGTGCCAGCAGTGCCCCCCGGGGGGACAGTGAAAAACTGTTTTTT; CDR3aa: CASSAPRGDSEKLFF
j_gene: TRBJ2-3; abundance: -; d_gene: -; v_gene: TRBV2; CDR3nt: TGTGCCAGCCGAAACGGGTACGGAAACACAGATACGCAGTATTTT; CDR3aa: CASRNGYGNTDTQYF
j_gene: TRBJ1-4; abundance: -; d_gene: TRBD1; v_gene: TRBV5-1; CDR3nt: TGCGCCAGCAGCTTGGGGGACAGAAAGAATGAAAAACTGTTTTTT; CDR3aa: CASSLGDRKNEKLFF
j_gene: TRBJ2-7; abundance: -; d_gene: TRBD1; v_gene: TRBV30; CDR3nt: TGTGCCTGGAGTTCTACAGGGGTGGGCAAGTACTTC; CDR3aa: CAWSSTGVGKYF